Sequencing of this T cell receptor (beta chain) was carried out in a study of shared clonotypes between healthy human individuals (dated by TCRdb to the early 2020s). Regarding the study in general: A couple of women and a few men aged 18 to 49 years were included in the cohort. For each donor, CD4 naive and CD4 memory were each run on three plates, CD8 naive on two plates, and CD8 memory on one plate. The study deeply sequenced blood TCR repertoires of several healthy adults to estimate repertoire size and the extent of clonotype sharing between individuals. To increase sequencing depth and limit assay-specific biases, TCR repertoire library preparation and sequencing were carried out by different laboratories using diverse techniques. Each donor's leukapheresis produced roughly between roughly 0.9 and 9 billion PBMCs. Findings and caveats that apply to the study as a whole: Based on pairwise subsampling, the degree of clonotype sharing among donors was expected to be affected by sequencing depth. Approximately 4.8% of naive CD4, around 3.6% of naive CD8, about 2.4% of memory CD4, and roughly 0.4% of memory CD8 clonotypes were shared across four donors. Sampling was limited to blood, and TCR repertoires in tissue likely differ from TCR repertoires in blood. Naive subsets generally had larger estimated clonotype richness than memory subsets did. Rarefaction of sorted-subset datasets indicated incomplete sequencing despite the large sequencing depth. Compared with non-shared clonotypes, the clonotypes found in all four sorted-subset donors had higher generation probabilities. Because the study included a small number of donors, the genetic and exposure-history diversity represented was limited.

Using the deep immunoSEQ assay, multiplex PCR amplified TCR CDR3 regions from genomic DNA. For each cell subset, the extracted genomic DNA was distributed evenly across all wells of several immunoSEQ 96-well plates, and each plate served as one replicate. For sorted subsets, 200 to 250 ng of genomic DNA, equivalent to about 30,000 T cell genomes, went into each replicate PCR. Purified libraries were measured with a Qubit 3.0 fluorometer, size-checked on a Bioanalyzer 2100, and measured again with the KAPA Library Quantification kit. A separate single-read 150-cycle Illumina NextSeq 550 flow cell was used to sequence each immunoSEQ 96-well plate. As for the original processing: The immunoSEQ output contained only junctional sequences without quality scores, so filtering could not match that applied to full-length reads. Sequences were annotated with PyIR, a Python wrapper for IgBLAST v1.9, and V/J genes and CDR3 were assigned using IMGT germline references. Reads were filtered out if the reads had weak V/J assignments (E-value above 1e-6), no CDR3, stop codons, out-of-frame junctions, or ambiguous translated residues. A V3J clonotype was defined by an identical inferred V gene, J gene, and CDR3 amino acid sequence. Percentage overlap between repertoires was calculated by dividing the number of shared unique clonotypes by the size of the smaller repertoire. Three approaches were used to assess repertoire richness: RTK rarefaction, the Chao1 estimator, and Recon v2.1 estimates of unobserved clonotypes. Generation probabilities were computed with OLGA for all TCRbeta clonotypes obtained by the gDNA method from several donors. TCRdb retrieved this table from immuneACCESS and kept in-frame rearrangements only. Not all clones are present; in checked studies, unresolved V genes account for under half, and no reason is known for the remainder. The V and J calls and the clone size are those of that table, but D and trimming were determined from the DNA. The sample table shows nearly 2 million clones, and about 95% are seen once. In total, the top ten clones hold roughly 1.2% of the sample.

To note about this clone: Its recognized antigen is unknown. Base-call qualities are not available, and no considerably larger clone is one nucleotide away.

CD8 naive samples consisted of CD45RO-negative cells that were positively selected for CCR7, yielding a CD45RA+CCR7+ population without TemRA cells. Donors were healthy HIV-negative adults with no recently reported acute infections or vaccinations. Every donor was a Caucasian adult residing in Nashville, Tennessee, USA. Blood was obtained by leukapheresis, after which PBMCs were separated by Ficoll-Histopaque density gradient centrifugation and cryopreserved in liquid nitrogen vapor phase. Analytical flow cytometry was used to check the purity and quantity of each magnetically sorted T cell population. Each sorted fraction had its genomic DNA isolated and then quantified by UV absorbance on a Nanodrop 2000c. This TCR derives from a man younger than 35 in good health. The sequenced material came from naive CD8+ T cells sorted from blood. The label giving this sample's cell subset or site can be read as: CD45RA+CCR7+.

At the DNA level, the sequence is TGTGCCATCAGTGATGTAGCGGGGTACCAAGAGACCCAGTACTTC. Translation gives CAISDVAGYQETQYF. Recombination connected TRBV10-3 to TRBJ2-5, and 8 bases in between align with TRBD2. The CDR3 sequence holds 15 residues, the cysteine and phenylalanine included. Only the CDR3 DNA stays, 45 bases, in frame from base 1. V lost 3 bases and J lost 0 bases, and the count of bases not matched to a germline gene is 3. Via the germline V gene, CDR1 is ENHRY and CDR2 SYGVKD.